Listed below are T cell receptor beta chains from one sample, sequenced in a study of cytomegalovirus exposure and HLA in healthy donors. Sequenced by immunoSEQ multiplex PCR; TCRdb stores in-frame clones only, minus some. Of approximately 70,000 clones in the sample, roughly 79% were seen once. Sequenced material: PBMCs. The receptors derive from a middle-aged man in good health and CMV-seronegative. The CDR3 runs from the conserved cysteine through the conserved F or W. D genes are given only for firm matches. Only part of the rows carry a size: once, few, many, or a class if the clone is expanded.

d_gene: .; j_gene: TRBJ1-3; v_gene: TRBV7-9; abundance: few; CDR3aa: CASSLSTGGNTIYF; CDR3nt: TGTGCCAGCAGCTTAAGTACAGGGGGAAACACCATATATTTT
d_gene: TRBD1; j_gene: TRBJ2-2; v_gene: TRBV10-3; abundance: .; CDR3aa: CAIWSGQADTGELFF; CDR3nt: TGTGCCATCTGGAGTGGACAGGCCGACACCGGGGAGCTGTTTTTT
d_gene: TRBD1; j_gene: TRBJ1-3; v_gene: TRBV5-4; abundance: .; CDR3aa: CASSFQGAGNTIYF; CDR3nt: TGTGCCAGCAGCTTCCAGGGGGCCGGTAACACCATATATTTT
d_gene: .; j_gene: TRBJ1-2; v_gene: TRBV10-2; abundance: .; CDR3aa: CASSEVGTRGYTF; CDR3nt: TGCGCCAGCAGTGAGGTGGGAACTAGAGGCTACACCTTC
d_gene: TRBD1; j_gene: TRBJ1-1; v_gene: TRBV10-2; abundance: .; CDR3aa: CASSDPGQRNTEAFF; CDR3nt: TGCGCCAGCAGCGACCCGGGACAGCGGAACACTGAAGCTTTCTTT
d_gene: .; j_gene: TRBJ1-5; v_gene: TRBV5-8; abundance: .; CDR3aa: CASSLGQKINQPQHF; CDR3nt: TGTGCCAGCAGCTTGGGACAAAAGATTAATCAGCCCCAGCATTTT
d_gene: TRBD1; j_gene: TRBJ2-1; v_gene: TRBV7-9; abundance: .; CDR3aa: CASSLYTGENEQFF; CDR3nt: TGTGCCAGCAGCCTATATACAGGGGAGAATGAGCAGTTCTTC
d_gene: TRBD1; j_gene: TRBJ2-3; v_gene: TRBV9; abundance: .; CDR3aa: CASGNRGTYTDTQYF; CDR3nt: TGTGCCAGCGGAAACAGGGGGACTTACACAGATACGCAGTATTTT
d_gene: .; j_gene: TRBJ2-3; v_gene: TRBV21-1; abundance: .; CDR3aa: CASSKVGTSGSPCLGDTQYF; CDR3nt: TGTGCCAGCAGCAAAGTGGGGACTAGCGGGAGCCCATGTTTGGGAGATACGCAGTATTTT
d_gene: .; j_gene: TRBJ2-3; v_gene: TRBV5-4; abundance: .; CDR3aa: CASSWGTYTQYF; CDR3nt: TGTGCCAGCAGCTGGGGCACATATACGCAGTATTTT
d_gene: .; j_gene: TRBJ2-1; v_gene: TRBV7-9; abundance: .; CDR3aa: CASSLVGGEQFF; CDR3nt: TGTGCCAGCAGCTTAGTAGGCGGTGAGCAGTTCTTC
d_gene: .; j_gene: TRBJ2-1; v_gene: TRBV15; abundance: .; CDR3aa: CATSRRTTVGHNEQFF; CDR3nt: TGTGCCACCAGCAGAAGGACTACCGTGGGTCACAATGAGCAGTTCTTC
d_gene: .; j_gene: TRBJ1-2; v_gene: TRBV6-1; abundance: once; CDR3aa: CAWGGDQRGGYTF; CDR3nt: TGTGCTTGGGGAGGGGACCAGCGGGGAGGCTACACCTTC
d_gene: .; j_gene: TRBJ2-1; v_gene: TRBV7-3; abundance: once; CDR3aa: CASSLPGGPKGNEQFF; CDR3nt: TGTGCCAGCAGCTTACCGGGGGGCCCCAAGGGCAATGAGCAGTTCTTC
d_gene: .; j_gene: TRBJ2-3; v_gene: TRBV30; abundance: .; CDR3aa: CAWSSTGIRTDTQYF; CDR3nt: TGTGCCTGGAGTAGCACGGGGATTCGGACAGATACGCAGTATTTT
d_gene: .; j_gene: TRBJ2-7; v_gene: TRBV6-1; abundance: .; CDR3aa: CASSPRDSLHEQYF; CDR3nt: TGTGCCAGCAGTCCGCGGGACAGTTTACACGAGCAGTACTTC
d_gene: .; j_gene: TRBJ2-7; v_gene: TRBV7-2; abundance: .; CDR3aa: CASSSKVQPSYEQYF; CDR3nt: TGTGCCAGCAGTTCTAAAGTCCAACCGAGTTACGAGCAGTACTTC
d_gene: .; j_gene: TRBJ2-3; v_gene: TRBV5-4; abundance: .; CDR3aa: CASSPDWGGGATTDTQYF; CDR3nt: TGTGCCAGCAGCCCCGATTGGGGGGGCGGCGCAACCACAGATACGCAGTATTTT
d_gene: .; j_gene: TRBJ2-5; v_gene: TRBV5-1; abundance: .; CDR3aa: CASSRTAKQETQYF; CDR3nt: TGCGCCAGCAGCCGGACAGCCAAGCAAGAGACCCAGTACTTC
d_gene: .; j_gene: TRBJ2-7; v_gene: TRBV6-1; abundance: .; CDR3aa: CASRWTSQASYEQYF; CDR3nt: TGTGCCAGCCGATGGACTTCTCAAGCTTCCTACGAGCAGTACTTC
d_gene: TRBD2; j_gene: TRBJ2-1; v_gene: TRBV10-2; abundance: .; CDR3aa: CATSGTSGLNEQFF; CDR3nt: TGCGCCACCTCCGGGACTAGTGGTCTCAATGAGCAGTTCTTC
d_gene: .; j_gene: TRBJ1-5; v_gene: TRBV19; abundance: .; CDR3aa: CASSIQVSITRYSNQPQHF; CDR3nt: TGTGCCAGTAGTATTCAAGTCTCAATAACTCGCTATAGCAATCAGCCCCAGCATTTT
d_gene: .; j_gene: TRBJ2-2; v_gene: TRBV6-6; abundance: .; CDR3aa: CASSYGKGTGELFF; CDR3nt: TGTGCCAGCAGTTACGGGAAGGGGACCGGGGAGCTGTTTTTT
d_gene: TRBD2; j_gene: TRBJ2-7; v_gene: TRBV18; abundance: once; CDR3aa: CASSPSSGYEQYF; CDR3nt: TGTGCCAGCTCACCATCTAGCGGGTACGAGCAGTACTTC
d_gene: .; j_gene: TRBJ2-7; v_gene: TRBV6-1; abundance: .; CDR3aa: CASSEARFEQYF; CDR3nt: TGTGCCAGCAGTGAAGCGCGCTTCGAGCAGTACTTC
d_gene: TRBD1; j_gene: TRBJ1-4; v_gene: TRBV2; abundance: once; CDR3aa: CASSKQGRGEKLFF; CDR3nt: TGTGCCAGCAGCAAACAGGGGCGAGGTGAAAAACTGTTTTTT
d_gene: .; j_gene: TRBJ1-1; v_gene: TRBV29-1; abundance: .; CDR3aa: CSAVRDRNTEAFF; CDR3nt: TGCAGCGCTGTGAGAGACAGAAACACTGAAGCTTTCTTT
d_gene: .; j_gene: TRBJ1-1; v_gene: TRBV7-9; abundance: .; CDR3aa: CASSSLSPAVNTEAFF; CDR3nt: TGTGCCAGCAGCTCCCTGTCCCCTGCAGTTAACACTGAAGCTTTCTTT
d_gene: TRBD1; j_gene: TRBJ2-6; v_gene: TRBV30; abundance: .; CDR3aa: CAWSAWTGGSWANVLTF; CDR3nt: TGTGCCTGGAGTGCATGGACAGGGGGTAGTTGGGCCAACGTCCTGACTTTC
d_gene: .; j_gene: TRBJ1-6; v_gene: TRBV2; abundance: .; CDR3aa: CASSGQIVNSPLHF; CDR3nt: TGTGCCAGCAGCGGACAGATTGTCAATTCACCCCTCCACTTT
d_gene: TRBD2; j_gene: TRBJ2-1; v_gene: TRBV7-3; abundance: .; CDR3aa: CASSLSLAGGLNEQFF; CDR3nt: TGTGCCAGCAGCTTATCCCTAGCGGGGGGGCTTAATGAGCAGTTCTTC
d_gene: TRBD1; j_gene: TRBJ2-7; v_gene: TRBV28; abundance: large; CDR3aa: CASSFFSGTGGYEQYF; CDR3nt: TGTGCCAGCAGCTTTTTTTCCGGGACAGGGGGCTACGAGCAGTACTTC
d_gene: TRBD1; j_gene: TRBJ2-7; v_gene: TRBV6-5; abundance: .; CDR3aa: CASSYLMDRDYEQYF; CDR3nt: TGTGCCAGCAGTTACCTTATGGACAGGGACTACGAGCAGTACTTC
d_gene: TRBD1; j_gene: TRBJ1-4; v_gene: TRBV25-1; abundance: .; CDR3aa: CASRQGRNEKLFF; CDR3nt: TGTGCCAGCAGACAGGGGAGAAATGAAAAACTGTTTTTT
d_gene: .; j_gene: TRBJ1-2; v_gene: TRBV6-5; abundance: .; CDR3aa: CASSPTLNYGYTF; CDR3nt: TGTGCCAGCAGCCCGACACTCAACTATGGCTACACCTTC
d_gene: .; j_gene: TRBJ1-1; v_gene: TRBV2; abundance: .; CDR3aa: CASSIVRNTEAFF; CDR3nt: TGTGCCAGCTCGATAGTGAGGAACACTGAAGCTTTCTTT
d_gene: TRBD1; j_gene: TRBJ1-2; v_gene: TRBV6-5; abundance: .; CDR3aa: CASAWSGTGYGYTF; CDR3nt: TGTGCCAGCGCGTGGTCCGGGACAGGCTATGGCTACACCTTC
d_gene: .; j_gene: TRBJ2-7; v_gene: TRBV5-1; abundance: .; CDR3aa: CASSLSIFGRGYEQYF; CDR3nt: TGCGCCAGCAGCTTGTCAATCTTCGGCAGGGGTTACGAGCAGTACTTC
d_gene: TRBD1; j_gene: TRBJ2-2; v_gene: TRBV11-3; abundance: .; CDR3aa: CASSPGTVNTGELFF; CDR3nt: TGTGCCAGCAGCCCCGGGACAGTGAACACCGGGGAGCTGTTTTTT
d_gene: TRBD1; j_gene: TRBJ2-7; v_gene: TRBV18; abundance: .; CDR3aa: CASSPDRVPYEQYF; CDR3nt: TGTGCCAGCTCACCCGACAGGGTCCCCTACGAGCAGTACTTC
d_gene: TRBD1; j_gene: TRBJ2-7; v_gene: TRBV19; abundance: .; CDR3aa: CANRRQGAHEQYF; CDR3nt: TGTGCCAATCGAAGACAGGGCGCCCACGAGCAGTACTTC
d_gene: .; j_gene: TRBJ2-5; v_gene: TRBV5-1; abundance: once; CDR3aa: CASSLVGGGQETQYF; CDR3nt: TGCGCCAGCAGCTTGGTCGGGGGAGGACAAGAGACCCAGTACTTC
d_gene: TRBD1; j_gene: TRBJ1-2; v_gene: TRBV6-5; abundance: once; CDR3aa: CASRGTAAYGYTF; CDR3nt: TGTGCCAGCAGGGGGACAGCCGCCTATGGCTACACCTTC
d_gene: TRBD2; j_gene: TRBJ2-1; v_gene: TRBV2; abundance: .; CDR3aa: CASREFPLAGVYRNEQFF; CDR3nt: TGTGCCAGCAGAGAGTTCCCTTTAGCGGGAGTGTATCGCAATGAGCAGTTCTTC
d_gene: .; j_gene: TRBJ1-5; v_gene: TRBV7-8; abundance: .; CDR3aa: CASSSGSDNQPQHF; CDR3nt: TGTGCCAGCAGCTCCGGGTCAGATAATCAGCCCCAGCATTTT
d_gene: .; j_gene: TRBJ1-4; v_gene: TRBV7-2; abundance: once; CDR3aa: CASSLVGLSNEKLFF; CDR3nt: TGTGCCAGCAGCTTAGTGGGACTATCTAATGAAAAACTGTTTTTT
d_gene: .; j_gene: TRBJ2-1; v_gene: TRBV29-1; abundance: few; CDR3aa: CSAFRTNNNEQFF; CDR3nt: TGCAGCGCATTCAGGACTAATAACAATGAGCAGTTCTTC
d_gene: .; j_gene: TRBJ2-1; v_gene: TRBV7-2; abundance: .; CDR3aa: CASRISGSNDEQFF; CDR3nt: TGTGCCAGCAGAATATCAGGGTCGAACGATGAGCAGTTCTTC
d_gene: TRBD2; j_gene: TRBJ2-7; v_gene: TRBV14; abundance: once; CDR3aa: CASSSPQRGGYEQYF; CDR3nt: TGTGCCAGCAGCTCCCCACAGCGGGGGGGATACGAGCAGTACTTC